What follows are 24 T cell receptor beta chains derived from one specimen sequenced in a study of identical twins. TCRdb re-called the 5' RACE reads with MiXCR, one entry per CDR3 protein. The sample records some 240,000 distinct CDR3 sequences, about 9% being singletons. The same data also went into a second study, on yellow fever vaccine responses in identical twins.

The specimen was CD8+ T cells sorted from blood. The source is a woman aged 18-35 years in good health.

This clonotype was recorded a few times. The chain uses TRBV4-3 and TRBJ2-7, with D perhaps matching TRBD2 (6 bases). Germline loops: CDR1 LGHNA, CDR2 YSLEER. This CDR3 spans 18 amino acids. The V end lost 0 bases, the J end lost 2 bases, and 20 bases lay between the germline ends. This chain's CDR3 is CASSQDESRSGLTYEQYF. The CDR3 DNA reads TGCGCCAGCAGCCAAGATGAGAGCCGTAGCGGATTGACCTACGAGCAGTACTTC.

V is TRBV10-2 and J is TRBJ2-1, with D possibly matching TRBD1 (6 bases). The CDR3 extends over 14 amino acids. CDR1 and CDR2 from the germline V gene are WSHSY and SAAADI. V lost 0 bases to trimming and J lost 7 bases, with 10 bases between them. The CDR3 sequence is CASSESRQVNEQFF. The CDR3 nucleotides are TGCGCCAGCAGTGAGTCGCGACAGGTTAATGAGCAGTTCTTC.

The chain joins TRBV20-1 to TRBJ1-1; no definite D call. The CDR3 contains 13 residues. Germline lookup yields CDR1 DFQATT and CDR2 SNEGSKA (reference sequence). Trimming took off 3 bases at V and 1 base at J, with 9 bases between the two ends. CDR3 protein: CSASSVKNTEAFF. The CDR3 coding sequence is TGCAGTGCTAGTTCGGTAAAGAACACTGAAGCTTTCTTT.

Only a few counts were recorded for this clonotype. The genes are TRBV20-1 and TRBJ2-2, with 12 bases lining up with TRBD2. There are 18 residues in the CDR3. The J segment lost 5 bases and the V segment lost 0 bases, leaving 10 bases of the junction unmatched. The germline CDR1 and CDR2 sequences are DFQATT and SNEGSKA (reference sequence). CDR3 in amino acids: CSARDLGLAGGRTGELFF. CDR3 bases: TGCAGTGCTAGAGATCTCGGGCTAGCGGGAGGGAGGACCGGGGAGCTGTTTTTT.

This clonotype was seen at least ten times. The V and J genes are TRBV4-3 and TRBJ2-7, with a weak D call TRBD1 (6 bases). Trimming removed 0 bases at V and 6 bases at J, with 21 bases between. CDR3 length equals 17 residues. The V gene's germline CDR1 is LGHNA and CDR2 YSLEER. CDR3 protein: CASSQDSGSRGRGEQYF. The CDR3 DNA sequence: TGCGCCAGCAGCCAAGATAGTGGGTCCAGGGGCAGAGGCGAGCAGTACTTC.

This clonotype was counted between two and nine times. The chain recombines TRBV7-6 with TRBJ2-7; D not certain. Per germline, CDR1 SGHVS and CDR2 FNYEAQ. V gave up 5 bases and J gave up 2 bases, with 16 bases separating them. This CDR3 has 15 amino acids. The CDR3 spells CASSPSPGITYEQYF. CDR3 DNA sequence: TGTGCCAGCAGCCCCTCACCGGGCATCACCTACGAGCAGTACTTC.

The table lists this clonotype with a few counts. The chain recombines TRBV7-2 with TRBJ2-1, with 11 positions matching TRBD2. The J segment lost 5 bases and the V segment lost 6 bases, leaving 6 bases of the junction unmatched. The CDR3 is 15 residues long. CDR1 is SGHTA, CDR2 FQGNSA, per germline. The CDR3, as DNA: TGTGCCAGCAGGGACGGGACTAGCGGAAACAATGAGCAGTTCTTC. It yields the protein CASRDGTSGNNEQFF.

The chain couples TRBV20-1 to TRBJ2-7, with 9 nucleotides matching TRBD1. The length of the CDR3 is 13 residues. CDR1 is DFQATT, CDR2 SNEGSKA, per germline (reference sequence). V was clipped by 6 bases and J by 3 bases; unmatched bases: 6. The CDR3 protein is CSARKTGGYEQYF. CDR3 bases: TGCAGTGCCCGCAAGACAGGGGGCTACGAGCAGTACTTC.

Many counts were recorded for this clonotype. The chain links TRBV10-3 to TRBJ2-1; maybe TRBD2 (6 bases). There are 12 residues in the CDR3. The V end was cut by 3 bases, the J end by 8 bases, with 8 bases between. Germline V gives CDR1 ENHRY, CDR2 SYGVKD. CDR3 in amino acids: CAISEGTDEQFF. The CDR3 nucleotides read TGTGCCATCAGTGAAGGGACTGATGAGCAGTTCTTC.

This rearrangement joins TRBV14 to TRBJ2-7, with D unclear. This CDR3 has 12 amino acids. The ends were cut back, 1 base at V and 8 bases at J, with 9 bases in the middle. The germline V gene has CDR1 SGHDN and CDR2 FVKESK. The CDR3 loop is CASSQAEIKQYF. The CDR3 nucleotides read TGTGCCAGCAGCCAAGCAGAAATAAAGCAGTACTTC.

This sequence joins TRBV9 and TRBJ1-2; D might be TRBD1 (5 bases). V was clipped by 4 bases and J by 8 bases, with 18 bases between them. Germline CDR1 is SGDLS and CDR2 is YYNGEE. This CDR3 comprises 14 residues. In nucleotides, the CDR3 is TGTGCCAGCAGCATACATAATGAGCGGGACGGCTACACCTTC. This encodes CASSIHNERDGYTF.

This clonotype was seen ten or more times. The V gene is TRBV29-1, the J gene TRBJ2-1; maybe TRBD2 (6 bases). The length of the CDR3 is 15 residues. V was shortened by 1 base and J by 6 bases, with 16 bases between the two germline ends. CDR1 SQVTM and CDR2 ANQGSEA come from the germline V gene. The chain's CDR3 is CSVEGQDYPANEQFF. The CDR3 nucleotides are TGCAGCGTTGAAGGTCAGGACTACCCGGCCAATGAGCAGTTCTTC.

This chain links TRBV5-1 with TRBJ2-1; no definite D call. Germline V gene data show CDR1 as SGHRS and CDR2 as YFSETQ. V gave up 4 bases and J gave up 8 bases, with 19 bases separating them. The CDR3 is made up of 15 amino acids. In DNA, the CDR3 is TGCGCCAGCAGCCCGGCGCTACGGACGGGCGATGAGCAGTTCTTC. This encodes CASSPALRTGDEQFF.

This clonotype was seen at least ten times. This chain connects TRBV12-3 or TRBV12-4 to TRBJ1-6; a weak D match, TRBD1 (6 bases). The CDR3 is made up of 15 amino acids. V was clipped by 8 bases and J by 10 bases, with 21 bases between them. The CDR3 DNA reads as TGTGCCAGCGGGGCGGAGGGGGTTTTGGAATCACCCCTCCACTTT. This gives the protein CASGAEGVLESPLHF.

This clonotype has a handful of counts. The chain recombines TRBV20-1 with TRBJ2-7; 12 nucleotides align to TRBD2. J was trimmed by 3 bases and V by 3 bases; bases with no gene match: 3. The V gene's germline CDR1 is DFQATT and CDR2 SNEGSKA (reference sequence). This CDR3 contains 14 residues. As DNA, the CDR3 is TGCAGTGCTAGGACGACTAGCGGGGGCTACGAGCAGTACTTC. It translates to CSARTTSGGYEQYF.

In its sample, this clonotype was seen a few times. The J gene is TRBJ2-1, the V gene TRBV7-9; tentatively, D is TRBD1 or TRBD2 (5 bases each). V was clipped by 6 bases and J by 3 bases, with 15 bases between them. The CDR3 extends over 15 amino acids. Per the germline V gene, CDR1 is SEHNR and CDR2 is FQNEAQ (reference sequence). As DNA, the CDR3 is TGTGCCAGCAGTTCACGGGACCACAGCTACAATGAGCAGTTCTTC. Protein sequence: CASSSRDHSYNEQFF.

The gene calls are TRBV6-1 and TRBJ2-3, with D possibly being TRBD2 (6 bases). V was shortened by 6 bases and J by 2 bases, with 18 bases between the two germline ends. Germline V gene lookup returns CDR1 MNHNS and CDR2 SASEGT. The CDR3 is made up of 16 amino acids. DNA for the CDR3: TGTGCCAGCAGGAATCGACTGGGGGGATTCACAGATACGCAGTATTTT. Translated: CASRNRLGGFTDTQYF.

This clonotype appeared many times. The chain is built from TRBV12-3 or TRBV12-4 and TRBJ2-7; 7 bases align to TRBD1. V shed 3 bases and J 0 bases; nucleotides not matched to a gene: 5. The CDR3 totals 15 residues. Here the CDR3 DNA reads TGTGCCAGCAGTTTCGAGGGGGCACGCTCCTACGAGCAGTACTTC. Translated, it gives CASSFEGARSYEQYF.

Many counts were recorded for this clonotype. The chain uses TRBV20-1 and TRBJ2-1, with 9 bases that match TRBD2. The CDR3 runs 16 residues. Germline CDR1 DFQATT, CDR2 SNEGSKA (reference sequence). The J segment lost 4 bases and the V segment lost 5 bases, leaving 12 bases of the junction unmatched. This CDR3 is CSALDGERGEYNEQFF. CDR3 bases: TGCAGTGCTTTAGATGGCGAGCGGGGGGAATACAATGAGCAGTTCTTC.

The sample holds many counts of this clonotype. This rearrangement joins TRBV29-1 to TRBJ1-2; D not certain. The germline V gene encodes CDR1 SQVTM and CDR2 ANQGSEA. V was pared by 2 bases and J by 4 bases, with 8 bases between. The CDR3 sequence is 12 residues long. CDR3 amino acids: CSVEIIGYGYTF. CDR3 nucleotide sequence: TGCAGCGTTGAAATAATTGGCTATGGCTACACCTTC.

This clonotype was picked up many times. This sequence joins TRBV20-1 and TRBJ2-5; D possibly corresponds to TRBD2 (7 bases). The CDR3 is 14 residues long. The V gene lost 1 base and the J gene lost 1 base, with 10 bases spanning the gap. Germline V CDR1 and CDR2: DFQATT, SNEGSKA (reference sequence). The CDR3 DNA sequence: TGCAGTGCTAGAGGCGGGGGCTTCCAAGAGACCCAGTACTTC. Translating it yields CSARGGGFQETQYF.

The CDR3 sequence is CASSAGLAGPYVTTDTQYF. The CDR3 bases are TGTGCCAGCAGCGCGGGACTAGCGGGACCATACGTAACAACAGATACGCAGTATTTT. The chain combines TRBV9 with TRBJ2-3, with 13 bases matching TRBD2. The germline gives CDR1 SGDLS, CDR2 YYNGEE. CDR3 size: 19 residues. With 3 bases clipped from V and 3 bases from J, the junction kept 13 bases outside the gene matches.

This clonotype was picked up a small number of times. The V gene is TRBV5-6, the J gene TRBJ2-7; D is unresolved. V was shortened by 6 bases and J by 2 bases, with 21 bases between the two germline ends. Germline V CDR1 and CDR2: SGHDT, YYEEEE. This CDR3 is built from 16 residues. As DNA, the CDR3 is TGTGCCAGCAAAATCCTCTCCGGCACCACAACCTACGAGCAGTACTTC. It encodes CASKILSGTTTYEQYF.

This clonotype came up a few times. J is TRBJ2-7 and V is TRBV2; perhaps TRBD2 as D (6 bases). Germline V gene lookup returns CDR1 SNHLY and CDR2 FYNNEI. The CDR3 sequence is 13 residues long. V was pared by 7 bases and J by 3 bases, with 13 bases between. CDR3 bases: TGTGCCAGCATGGAGGGGTCCATCTACGAGCAGTACTTC. Residues: CASMEGSIYEQYF.